The rows below give T cell receptor beta chains drawn from one sample of a study of blood T cell repertoires in COVID-19. Repertoires were generated with immunoSEQ multiplex PCR, while TCRdb's copy carries only in-frame clones and drops some. The table lists tens of thousands of clones, 70% to 80% of them singletons. What was sequenced was peripheral blood. The receptor set was obtained from a human donor in a cohort sampled during active COVID-19. Both conserved end residues are part of each CDR3. Each record gives: V gene, J gene, clone size, D gene, CDR3 protein. A D gene is named only where the DNA matches it firmly. Not every row has a clone size; where given, it reads once, few, many or a size class.

TRBV7-9	TRBJ2-7	few	-	CASSSAGLLSYEQYF
TRBV10-3	TRBJ2-4	-	-	CAISEERDIQYF
TRBV7-9	TRBJ1-5	-	-	CASSPGSGDSNQPQHF
TRBV5-1	TRBJ2-3	-	-	CASRKDTADTQYF
TRBV19	TRBJ2-3	-	TRBD2	CASSILAGVLDTQYF
TRBV5-4	TRBJ2-5	-	TRBD2	CASSPGTSGKQETQYF
TRBV5-1	TRBJ2-7	-	TRBD1	CASSLGTGPAYEQYF
TRBV28	TRBJ2-2	-	TRBD2	CASSSGLAFGELFF
TRBV27	TRBJ1-1	-	TRBD1	CASSLKAGDRGKTEAFF
TRBV28	TRBJ2-3	-	TRBD2	CASSSPSGSRSGSTDTQYF
TRBV15	TRBJ1-6	-	TRBD1	CATSRAPTGGTSPLHF
TRBV3-1/TRBV3-2	TRBJ1-2	few	TRBD1	CASSQAGTGIYGYTF
TRBV27	TRBJ1-6	few	TRBD1	CASHRGVSYNSPLHF
TRBV6-5	TRBJ2-5	-	-	CASSSGPGAETQYF
TRBV12-3/TRBV12-4	TRBJ1-2	-	-	CASSFGARYGYTF
TRBV5-1	TRBJ1-1	-	-	CASSLGVEIEAFF
TRBV7-8	TRBJ1-6	-	TRBD1	CASSYRQGWSPLHF
TRBV29-1	TRBJ1-5	-	TRBD1	CSATGTGSHQPQHF
TRBV6-5	TRBJ2-5	-	-	CASSNPHGSEETQYF
TRBV15	TRBJ1-2	-	TRBD1	CATSSWDRGPGGYTF
TRBV7-3	TRBJ1-5	-	-	CASSPDRNQPQHF
TRBV18	TRBJ1-1	-	-	CASSPERVSLRAEAFF
TRBV5-4	TRBJ2-3	-	-	CASSAESASTDTQYF
TRBV29-1	TRBJ1-1	-	-	CSFRVNTEAFF
TRBV7-3	TRBJ1-6	-	TRBD1	CASSSRQGDNSPLHF
TRBV18	TRBJ1-3	-	-	CASSPGQTGNTIYF
TRBV15	TRBJ2-5	-	TRBD1	CATSRGQGVATRTQYF
TRBV7-9	TRBJ2-5	-	-	CASSLVGAGQETQYF
TRBV20-1	TRBJ1-5	-	TRBD1	CSASRGPGTQPQHF
TRBV11-2	TRBJ2-2	-	-	CASRVNRVTNTGELFF
TRBV19	TRBJ2-1	-	-	CASSIGRVFSNEQFF
TRBV9	TRBJ2-1	-	TRBD2	CASSVGISGFSSYNEQFF
TRBV5-5	TRBJ1-1	-	-	CASTSQGTPRGTEAFF
TRBV19	TRBJ1-2	few	-	CASSRQGSSYGYTF
TRBV19	TRBJ2-2	once	-	CASSYTHTGELFF
TRBV7-2	TRBJ1-4	once	-	CASSGELDEKLFF
TRBV7-8	TRBJ1-5	-	TRBD1	CASSMRTGGAEQPQHF
TRBV29-1	TRBJ1-4	-	TRBD1	CSVAQGAATNEKLFF
TRBV5-1	TRBJ2-7	-	TRBD2	CASSGLAGTNEQYF
TRBV28	TRBJ2-3	-	-	CASGISTDTQYF
TRBV19	TRBJ1-1	-	TRBD1	CASRTGASGNTEAFF
TRBV5-6	TRBJ2-5	-	-	CASMDGAETQYF
TRBV5-4	TRBJ2-3	-	TRBD2	CASSLPGTSGSYGTDTQYF
TRBV28	TRBJ2-7	-	TRBD1	CASSLVPGGSYEQYF
TRBV18	TRBJ2-3	-	TRBD2	CASSPAAGGTDTQYF
TRBV7-9	TRBJ1-2	-	TRBD1	CASSSEGQGGGYTF
TRBV7-2	TRBJ2-3	-	TRBD1	CASSSPPGQETQYF
TRBV15	TRBJ1-2	-	TRBD1	CATSRDRGQGDYGYTF
TRBV19	TRBJ2-2	-	-	CASRSGDKKMGTGELFF
TRBV18	TRBJ2-7	-	-	CASSPETGLREQYF